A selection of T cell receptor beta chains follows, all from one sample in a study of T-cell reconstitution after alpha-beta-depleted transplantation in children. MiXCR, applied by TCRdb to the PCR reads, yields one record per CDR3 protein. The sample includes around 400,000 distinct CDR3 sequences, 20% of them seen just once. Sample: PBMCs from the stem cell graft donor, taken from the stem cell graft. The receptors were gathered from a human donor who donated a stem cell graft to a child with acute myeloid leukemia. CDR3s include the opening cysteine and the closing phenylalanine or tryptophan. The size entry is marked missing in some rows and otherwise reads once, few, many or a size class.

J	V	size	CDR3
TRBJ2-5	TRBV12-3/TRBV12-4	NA	CASSSPWREGQETQYF
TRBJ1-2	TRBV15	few	CATSRDRSYGYTF
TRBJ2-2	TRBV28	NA	CASSLNLGGTGELFF
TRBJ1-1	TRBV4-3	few	CASSQEDWGTEAFF
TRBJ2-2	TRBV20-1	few	CSASYGLGTGELFF
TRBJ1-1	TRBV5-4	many	CASTSRENTEAFF
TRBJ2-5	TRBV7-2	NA	CASSLGVLATEETQYF
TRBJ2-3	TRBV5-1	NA	CASSFRQGGDDTQYF
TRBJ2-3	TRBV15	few	CATSYAPRLAGGTGTQYF
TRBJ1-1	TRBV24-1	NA	CATSDPSFVDGKAFF
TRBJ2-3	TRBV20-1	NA	CSATDREDTQYF
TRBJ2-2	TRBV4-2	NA	CASSQVEVQSIKTGELFF
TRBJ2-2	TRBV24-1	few	CATSDSRYRELFF
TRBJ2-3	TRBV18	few	CASSPGQGAVDTQYF